A single sample gave rise to the 7 T cell receptor beta chains below, sequenced in a study of blood T cell repertoires in COVID-19. Using immunoSEQ multiplex PCR, the repertoire was profiled, and TCRdb retains in-frame clones only, with some absent. The sample lists over 300,000 clones, roughly 90% occurring once. Source material: PBMCs or T cells enriched from blood (not recorded which). Receptors originate from a woman under 40 with acute COVID-19.

This clone has only a few counts. V and J are TRBV28 and TRBJ1-2; 8 positions match TRBD1. V was clipped by 11 bases and J by 5 bases; unmatched bases: 10. CDR3 length: 13 amino acids. The V gene's germline CDR1 is MDHEN and CDR2 SYDVKM. As DNA, the CDR3 is TGTGCCGCGACCCGACAGGGGCCTTATGGCTACACCTTC. Its translation is CAATRQGPYGYTF.

This clone was seen more than once but under ten times. The chain joins TRBV24-1 to TRBJ1-2; D possibly corresponds to TRBD1 (5 bases). Germline V gene sequence: CDR1 KGHDR, CDR2 SFDVKD. V gave up 3 bases and J gave up 4 bases, with 11 bases separating them. This CDR3 comprises 14 residues. The CDR3 is CATSDQGKVYGYTF. The CDR3, as DNA: TGTGCCACCAGTGATCAGGGAAAGGTCTATGGCTACACCTTC.

This clone was recorded once. For the CDR3, the DNA is TGTGCCAGCAGTTACCAGCAAGAGACCCAGTACTTC. Its translation is CASSYQQETQYF. The chain uses TRBV6-2 or TRBV6-3 and TRBJ2-5, with D hard to call. V lost 2 bases to trimming and J lost 2 bases, with 3 bases between them. The CDR3 is 12 residues long. The germline CDR1 and CDR2 sequences are MNHEY and SVGEGT.

The J gene is TRBJ1-6, the V gene TRBV7-2; 9 positions match TRBD1. This CDR3 spans 15 amino acids. Germline V lookup: CDR1 SGHTA, CDR2 FQGNSA. Trimming took 5 bases from V and 5 from J; bases not matched to a gene: 4. CDR3 coding DNA: TGTGCCAGCAGCGGCCGGGACAGGGATAATTCACCCCTCCACTTT. This codes for CASSGRDRDNSPLHF.

This chain connects TRBV6-5 to TRBJ1-6; unclear D gene. The germline V and J ends were trimmed by 6 bases and 5 bases, with 14 bases remaining between them. This CDR3 has 15 amino acids. Germline CDR1 is MNHEY and CDR2 is SVGAGI. The CDR3 DNA reads as TGTGCCAGCAGCTTATTGGGAGGGCATAATTCACCCCTCCACTTT. This translates into CASSLLGGHNSPLHF.

The CDR3 bases are TGCGCCAGCCGCGGGCGGGGGCTACCCACAGATACGCAGTATTTT. It is translated as CASRGRGLPTDTQYF. V gene TRBV5-1 combines with J gene TRBJ2-3, with a weak D call TRBD2 (7 bases). CDR1 is SGHRS and CDR2 is YFSETQ in the germline V gene. Deletions cut 7 bases from V and 2 bases from J, with 17 bases between. CDR3 size: 15 residues.

This chain links TRBV7-3 with TRBJ2-1; tentative D call: TRBD2 (5 bases). With 2 bases removed from V and 0 bases from J, the gap between germline ends came to 5 bases. CDR3 size: 14 residues. In germline, CDR1 is SGHTA, CDR2 FQGTGA. For the CDR3, the DNA is TGTGCCAGCAGCTTAGAGGGCTCCTACAATGAGCAGTTCTTC. Translated, it gives CASSLEGSYNEQFF.